The 27 T cell receptor beta chains below all came from one sample that was sequenced in a study of blood T cell repertoires in COVID-19. This table comes from immunoSEQ multiplex PCR, and its TCRdb copy is limited to in-frame clones, with some not included. The sample holds around 260,000 clones, more than 80% seen once. Source material: PBMCs or T cells enriched from blood (not recorded which). These receptor sequences come from a woman aged 25 to 39 who had recovered from COVID-19.

With regard to this clone: The junction does not match germline at one end; this may be a read error. V gene TRBV5-1 combines with J gene TRBJ2-7; D not certain. Germline V gene sequence: CDR1 SGHRS, CDR2 YFSETQ. This CDR3 is built from 8 residues. The CDR3 sequence: CAPPEEYF. The CDR3 DNA reads TGCGCCCCACCCGAGGAGTACTTC. The full variable domain, its missing parts supplied by reference TRBV5-1 and TRBJ2-7, is KAGVTQTPRYLIKTRGQQVTLSCSPISGHRSVSWYQQTPGQGLQFLFEYFSETQRNKGNFPGRFSGRQFSNSRSEMNVSTLELGDSALYLCAPPEEYFGPGTRLTVT.

This chain uses TRBV18 with TRBJ1-2, with D maybe TRBD1 (5 bases). Germline lookup yields CDR1 KGHSH and CDR2 LQKENI. CDR3 size: 14 residues. Deletions cut 1 base from V and 8 bases from J, with 14 bases between. The CDR3 is CASSPLDNGRGYTF. CDR3 bases: TGTGCCAGCTCACCACTGGACAACGGGAGAGGCTACACCTTC.

The gene calls are TRBV4-3 and TRBJ2-2; weak D call: TRBD1 (6 bases). V was shortened by 3 bases and J by 2 bases, with 22 bases between the two germline ends. Germline V CDR1 and CDR2: LGHNA, YSLEER. The CDR3 sequence is 19 residues long. DNA of the CDR3: TGCGCCAGCAGCCAGGGGACCCACAGGGCGCGGATTAACACCGGGGAGCTGTTTTTT. Translating it yields CASSQGTHRARINTGELFF.

V is TRBV5-6 and J is TRBJ1-6; 9 bases are a match to TRBD1. V lost 2 bases and J lost 7; bases outside the gene matches: 4. Looked up from germline, CDR1 is SGHDT and CDR2 is YYEEEE. This CDR3 region has 15 residues. CDR3 DNA sequence: TGTGCCAGCAGCTTACAGGGGGCCATGAATTCACCCCTCCACTTT. It encodes CASSLQGAMNSPLHF.

The chain joins TRBV12-3 or TRBV12-4 to TRBJ2-3; possibly TRBD2 for D (5 bases). The CDR3 totals 13 residues. Trimming stripped 10 bases from V and 0 bases from J, with 11 bases between. Here the CDR3 reads CATRRGSTDTQYF. DNA of the CDR3: TGTGCCACCCGCCGGGGTAGCACAGATACGCAGTATTTT.

The chain uses TRBV10-3 and TRBJ1-2; 7 positions match TRBD1. V shed 2 bases and J 8 bases; nucleotides not matched to a gene: 14. CDR1 is ENHRY and CDR2 is SYGVKD in the germline V gene. The CDR3 spans 16 residues. CDR3 protein: CAISEPRQGFKAGYTF. The CDR3 nucleotides are TGTGCCATCAGTGAGCCGAGACAGGGATTTAAGGCGGGCTACACCTTC.

J is TRBJ2-7 and V is TRBV6-5; D remains ambiguous. V was cut by 6 bases and J by 3 bases, with 12 bases left in between. There are 13 residues in the CDR3. Germline CDR1 reads MNHEY; CDR2 reads SVGAGI. DNA of the CDR3: TGTGCCAGCAGCCGGCTGGAGTACTACGAGCAGTACTTC. It translates to CASSRLEYYEQYF.

The count of this clone is one. The rearrangement uses TRBV5-1 and TRBJ1-3; unclear D gene. Germline CDR1 and CDR2: SGHRS and YFSETQ. V lost 1 base to trimming and J lost 0 bases, with 11 bases between them. The CDR3 covers 16 residues. CDR3 sequence: CASSLIGASSGNTIYF. The CDR3 region has the DNA TGCGCCAGCAGCTTGATCGGTGCGAGCTCTGGAAACACCATATATTTT.

The chain employs TRBV28 and TRBJ2-1, with a weak D call TRBD2 (5 bases). This CDR3 comprises 14 residues. Germline-derived CDR1 and CDR2 are MDHEN and SYDVKM. Deletions cut 6 bases from V and 5 bases from J, with 14 bases between. DNA of the CDR3: TGTGCCAGCAGCCCTTACGGGAAGGACAATGAGCAGTTCTTC. This translates into CASSPYGKDNEQFF.

The rearrangement joins TRBV3-1 (or the pseudogene TRBV3-2) to TRBJ2-4; 11 bases align to TRBD2. In germline, CDR1 is LGHDT, CDR2 YNNKEL (reference sequence). This CDR3 contains 16 residues. The ends lost 3 bases at V and 6 bases at J; junction bases unmatched: 7. The CDR3 coding sequence is TGTGCCAGCAGCCAGGTAGCGGGAGGGCGAGGAAACATTCAGTACTTC. It translates to CASSQVAGGRGNIQYF.

The CDR3 DNA is TGTGCCAGCAGCGTAGCAACGGGAAACAATGAGCAGTTCTTC. Translated: CASSVATGNNEQFF. J is TRBJ2-1 and V is TRBV9, with a possible D match to TRBD2 (5 bases). The V and J ends lost 0 bases and 5 bases respectively, with 9 bases between them. The V gene's germline CDR1 is SGDLS and CDR2 YYNGEE. The length of the CDR3 is 14 residues.

The chain has TRBV5-1 and TRBJ2-2, with D unclear. This CDR3 spans 14 amino acids. The V and J ends lost 4 bases and 0 bases respectively, with 7 bases between them. The germline gives CDR1 SGHRS, CDR2 YFSETQ. CDR3 sequence (DNA): TGCGCCAGCAGCGCCACAGCGAACACCGGGGAGCTGTTTTTT. It specifies CASSATANTGELFF.

This clone was detected only a few times. The DNA of the CDR3 is TGTGCCAGCAGCGTGAATGTGGGAGAAGGGAATGAGCAGTTCTTC. Its translation: CASSVNVGEGNEQFF. The rearrangement uses TRBV9 and TRBJ2-1; perhaps TRBD2 as D (5 bases). Trimming took 2 bases from V and 7 from J, leaving 16 bases between them. Per germline, CDR1 SGDLS and CDR2 YYNGEE. This CDR3 is built from 15 residues.

This clone was detected once. The V gene is TRBV4-3, the J gene TRBJ2-1, with 13 nucleotides matching TRBD2. The CDR3 runs to 16 residues. V was clipped by 4 bases and J by 7 bases; unmatched bases: 7. Germline V gene lookup returns CDR1 LGHNA and CDR2 YSLEER. CDR3 amino acids: CASSLILAGGRNEQFF. The CDR3 DNA is TGCGCCAGCAGCCTAATACTAGCGGGAGGGCGGAATGAGCAGTTCTTC.

This clone has just a few counts. V and J are TRBV19 and TRBJ2-7; 9 bases map to TRBD1. CDR3 size: 13 residues. After removal of 5 bases from V and 7 bases from J, the junction contained 6 bases not matched to a gene. Germline V CDR1 and CDR2: LNHDA, SQIVND (reference sequence). The CDR3 sequence is CASSPGTGLEQYF. The DNA of the CDR3 is TGTGCCAGTAGTCCCGGGACAGGGTTGGAGCAGTACTTC.

The V and J genes are TRBV6-2 or TRBV6-3 and TRBJ1-5; 8 bases agree with TRBD1. The V gene's germline CDR1 is MNHEY and CDR2 SVGEGT. The CDR3 consists of 16 residues. Trimming took 5 bases from V and 7 from J; bases not matched to a gene: 13. In nucleotides, the CDR3 is TGTGCCAGCAGTAGTGCGGGACAGGCCGTGAGGCAGCCCCAGCATTTT. Its translation is CASSSAGQAVRQPQHF.

To note about this clone: Sequence at one end of the junction differs from germline and may be a read error. This sequence joins TRBV28 and TRBJ1-4; TRBD1 is a possible D gene (5 bases). CDR1 is MDHEN, CDR2 SYDVKM, per germline. The CDR3 is 15 residues long. CDR3 sequence: CAGGDSSGTSEKLFF. The CDR3 bases are TGTGCCGGAGGGGACTCCTCGGGAACTAGTGAAAAACTGTTTTTT.

The chain recombines TRBV19 with TRBJ2-1; 12 nucleotides align to TRBD2. This CDR3 has 19 residues. V trimming: 3 bases; J trimming: 8 bases; junction bases outside the gene matches: 17. CDR1 and CDR2 from the germline V gene are LNHDA and SQIVND (reference sequence). The DNA of the CDR3 is TGTGCCAGTAGTATCTCGGGGGCGCGAACTAGCGGGAGGAGCTATGAGCAGTTCTTC. Translation gives CASSISGARTSGRSYEQFF.

This rearrangement joins TRBV2 to TRBJ2-2, with D possibly matching TRBD1 (6 bases). The CDR3 runs to 16 residues. Germline V gene sequence: CDR1 SNHLY, CDR2 FYNNEI. V was cut by 2 bases and J by 5 bases, with 15 bases left in between. The CDR3 coding sequence is TGTGCCAGCAGTGAATCTCGGCAGGGGAAGACCGGGGAGCTGTTTTTT. As protein: CASSESRQGKTGELFF.

The V gene is TRBV28, the J gene TRBJ1-6; 9 nucleotides match TRBD1. Unmatched junction bases numbered 3, after V lost 2 bases and J lost 1 base. CDR3 length: 17 residues. The V gene's germline CDR1 is MDHEN and CDR2 SYDVKM. The CDR3: CASSLDRGRSYNSPLHF. The CDR3 DNA is TGTGCCAGCAGTTTAGACAGGGGGAGGTCCTATAATTCACCCCTCCACTTT. The variable domain in full, with the rest retrieved from reference TRBV28 and TRBJ1-6, is DVKVTQSSRYLVKRTGEKVFLECVQDMDHENMFWYRQDPGLGLRLIYFSYDVKMKEKGDIPEGYSVSREKKERFSLILESASTNQTSMYLCASSLDRGRSYNSPLHFGNGTRLTVT.

The chain has TRBV4-1 and TRBJ1-4; no clear D gene. The V end lost 1 base, the J end lost 8 bases, and 11 bases lay between the germline ends. The CDR3 contains 14 residues. Looked up from germline, CDR1 is MGHRA and CDR2 is YSYEKL. CDR3 region: CASSQVQDLEKLFF. The DNA of the CDR3 is TGCGCCAGCAGCCAAGTCCAGGATCTCGAAAAACTGTTTTTT.

The J gene is TRBJ2-7, the V gene TRBV19, with TRBD1 matching 10 bases. V trimming: 5 bases; J trimming: 3 bases; junction bases outside the gene matches: 10. The CDR3 runs to 16 residues. Germline V CDR1 and CDR2: LNHDA, SQIVND (reference sequence). Here the CDR3 DNA reads TGTGCCAGTAGTGACGGACCCGGGACAGGGGACTACGAGCAGTACTTC. Its protein product is CASSDGPGTGDYEQYF.

This clone appeared once. CDR3 loop: CATRTEDNEQFF. In nucleotides, the CDR3 is TGTGCCACCAGGACGGAGGACAATGAGCAGTTCTTC. The gene calls are TRBV10-3 and TRBJ2-1, with D perhaps matching TRBD2 (5 bases). The germline gives CDR1 ENHRY, CDR2 SYGVKD. This CDR3 comprises 12 residues. V shed 10 bases and J shed 5 bases, with 12 bases lying between them.

The rearrangement joins TRBV19 to TRBJ1-1, with TRBD1 matching over 9 bases. V trimming: 4 bases; J trimming: 5 bases; junction bases outside the gene matches: 5. The CDR3 spans 14 residues. CDR1 and CDR2 (germline): LNHDA, SQIVND (reference sequence). The CDR3 loop is CASSTRGTGTEAFF. The CDR3 DNA sequence: TGTGCCAGTAGTACCCGGGGGACAGGGACTGAAGCTTTCTTT.

This rearrangement joins TRBV19 to TRBJ1-1; D is unclear. V lost 5 bases to trimming and J lost 1 base, with 23 bases between them. This CDR3 comprises 18 residues. The germline V gene encodes CDR1 LNHDA and CDR2 SQIVND (reference sequence). CDR3 in amino acids: CASSRQAVRLGRNTEAFF. The CDR3 DNA reads as TGTGCCAGTAGTCGTCAGGCTGTCCGTCTTGGGAGGAACACTGAAGCTTTCTTT.

The genes are TRBV18 and TRBJ2-5, with TRBD2 matching 14 bases. The germline V gene encodes CDR1 KGHSH and CDR2 LQKENI. V trimming: 0 bases; J trimming: 5 bases; junction bases outside the gene matches: 11. The CDR3 runs to 19 residues. The CDR3 protein is CASSPPFGTSGSVGETQYF. As DNA, the CDR3 is TGTGCCAGCTCACCACCATTCGGGACTAGCGGGAGCGTGGGGGAGACCCAGTACTTC.

CDR3 amino acids: CASSPGLAGGNEQFF. CDR3 DNA: TGCGCCAGCAGCCCTGGACTAGCGGGAGGCAATGAGCAGTTCTTC. The chain has TRBV4-3 and TRBJ2-1, with TRBD2 matching over 14 bases. Unmatched junction bases numbered 2, after V lost 4 bases and J lost 6 bases. CDR1 is LGHNA and CDR2 is YSLEER in the germline V gene. The CDR3 is made up of 15 amino acids.